These T cell receptor beta chains were read from a single sample in a study of blood T cell repertoires in COVID-19. The assay was immunoSEQ multiplex PCR, and TCRdb's table has in-frame clones only and misses some. The table lists about 190,000 clones, about 90% of them singletons. Sequencing was done on a sample of peripheral blood. Receptors were obtained from a man in his forties or fifties with acute or convalescent COVID-19. CDR3s leave out the opening cysteine and the closing phenylalanine or tryptophan. The listing skips clone size in some rows; elsewhere it reads once, few, many or a size class.

size: -; V: TRBV6-1; J: TRBJ2-7; length: 13; CDR3: ASSEGGSGMWEQY
size: once; V: TRBV4-1; J: TRBJ2-2; length: 15; CDR3: ASSQERAEANTGELF
size: -; V: TRBV3-1/TRBV3-2; J: TRBJ1-5; length: 13; CDR3: ASSQDGTGAQPQH
size: once; V: TRBV28; J: TRBJ2-2; length: 12; CDR3: ASILGSNTGELF
size: -; V: TRBV5-1; J: TRBJ1-3; length: 16; CDR3: ASSSTLLTGHSGNTIY
size: -; V: TRBV19; J: TRBJ2-7; length: 13; CDR3: ASRQGIERNYEQY
size: -; V: TRBV11-2; J: TRBJ2-3; length: 13; CDR3: ASSPSGGATDTQY
size: -; V: TRBV18; J: TRBJ2-5; length: 12; CDR3: ASSLLRSAETQY
size: -; V: TRBV6-5; J: TRBJ2-2; length: 12; CDR3: ASSYPTGTGELF
size: -; V: TRBV28; J: TRBJ2-1; length: 14; CDR3: ASSLWTSGSINEQF
size: few; V: TRBV27; J: TRBJ2-7; length: 13; CDR3: ASSPSRGTGNEQY
size: -; V: TRBV15; J: TRBJ2-5; length: 14; CDR3: ATSRGAVAGEETQY
size: -; V: TRBV19; J: TRBJ1-1; length: 12; CDR3: ASSIVGGNTEAF